The 14 T cell receptor beta chains presented below share a single source sample, sequenced in a study of lymphopenia after photon versus proton radiotherapy. Measured with immunoSEQ multiplex PCR; TCRdb has only the in-frame clones, and not every one. The sample has 52,000 or so clones; roughly nine tenths are singletons. Sequences were derived from peripheral blood, sampled from a patient treated with photon-based radiotherapy. The receptors were sampled from a woman in her forties with cholangiocarcinoma.

The CDR3 region is CASSGLNIIREKLFF. The CDR3 coding sequence is TGTGCCAGCAGCGGGCTCAATATTATACGCGAAAAACTGTTTTTT. This chain joins TRBV11-2 and TRBJ1-4, with D unclear. The CDR3 runs to 15 residues. V dropped 5 bases and J dropped 8 bases, with 18 bases sitting between them. Germline values: CDR1 SGHAT, CDR2 FQNNGV.

The V and J genes are TRBV18 and TRBJ2-5, with unresolved D. Between the trimmed V and J ends, which lost 2 bases and 2 bases, there was a span of 27 bases. The germline V gene has CDR1 KGHSH and CDR2 LQKENI. The CDR3 is 20 amino acids. As DNA, the CDR3 is TGTGCCAGCTCACCATTCAGGCGTACGGACCTAGGGCCCCAGCAAGAGACCCAGTACTTC. Its protein product is CASSPFRRTDLGPQQETQYF.

The chain is built from TRBV27 and TRBJ1-5; TRBD1 agrees at 9 bases. The germline V gene has CDR1 MNHEY and CDR2 SMNVEV (reference sequence). The CDR3 is 17 amino acids. Trimming removed 5 bases from V and 4 bases from J; junction bases left unmatched: 12. The CDR3 region is CASSRDRGAYMNQPQHF. The CDR3 DNA follows: TGTGCCAGCAGTCGTGACAGGGGGGCATATATGAATCAGCCCCAGCATTTT.

V and J are TRBV7-8 and TRBJ1-2, with 11 bases identical to TRBD1. The CDR3 has 15 amino acids. Germline lookup yields CDR1 SGHVS and CDR2 FQNEAQ. V shed 0 bases, J shed 6 bases, and the junction held 3 bases outside the gene matches. The CDR3 here is CASSLAGTGGDGYTF. CDR3 nucleotides: TGTGCCAGCAGCTTAGCCGGGACAGGGGGGGATGGCTACACCTTC.

The chain joins TRBV15 to TRBJ2-1; 14 bases fit TRBD2. Germline assignment: CDR1 LNHNV and CDR2 YYDKDF (reference sequence). CDR3 length: 20 amino acids. The V segment lost 4 bases and the J segment 0 bases; nucleotides outside the gene matches: 11. This CDR3 reads CATSNTGTSGGWSSYNEQFF. The CDR3 DNA reads as TGTGCCACCAGCAATACCGGGACTAGCGGGGGTTGGAGCTCCTACAATGAGCAGTTCTTC.

In this sample, this clone turned up once. The chain joins TRBV19 to TRBJ2-3; D is possibly TRBD1 (6 bases). Germline V gene data show CDR1 as LNHDA and CDR2 as SQIVND (reference sequence). Trimming stripped 4 bases from V and 4 bases from J, with 15 bases between. The length of the CDR3 is 15 residues. CDR3 DNA sequence: TGTGCCAGTAGTAACCCTGGACAGTCCGCAGATACGCAGTATTTT. Amino acids: CASSNPGQSADTQYF.

The rearrangement links TRBV19 to TRBJ1-1, with unresolved D. Per germline, CDR1 LNHDA and CDR2 SQIVND (reference sequence). CDR3 length: 11 residues. V lost 5 bases to trimming and J lost 7 bases, with 8 bases between them. CDR3: CASSPPIEAFF. The CDR3 bases are TGTGCCAGTAGTCCCCCTATTGAAGCTTTCTTT.

CDR3 in DNA: TGTGCCAGCAGCTTAGGGCAGGGTTACTCCTACGAGCAGTACTTC. This translates into CASSLGQGYSYEQYF. This chain uses TRBV11-2 with TRBJ2-7, with D possibly matching TRBD1 (5 bases). The germline V gene has CDR1 SGHAT and CDR2 FQNNGV. Trimming pared 1 base from V and 0 bases from J, leaving 10 bases between. The CDR3 consists of 15 residues.

CDR3 in DNA: TGTGCCAGCACCCCAGGGGGCCCCTATGGCTACACCTTC. Amino acid sequence: CASTPGGPYGYTF. The V call is TRBV7-9, the J call TRBJ1-2; TRBD1 matches at 8 bases. The CDR3 runs to 13 residues. V gave up 7 bases and J gave up 4 bases; unmatched junction bases: 5. CDR1 is SEHNR and CDR2 is FQNEAQ in the germline V gene (reference sequence). The variable domain in full, completed from reference TRBV7-9 and TRBJ1-2, reads DTGVSQNPRHKITKRGQNVTFRCDPISEHNRLYWYRQTLGQGPEFLTYFQNEAQLEKSRLLSDRFSAERPKGSFSTLEIQRTEQGDSAMYLCASTPGGPYGYTFGSGTRLTVV.

The rearrangement uses TRBV10-2 and TRBJ2-6; D could derive from TRBD1 or TRBD2 (6 bases each). Looked up from germline, CDR1 is WSHSY and CDR2 is SAAADI. Trimming cost V 3 bases and J 2 bases, with 14 bases left between them. This CDR3 contains 17 residues. The CDR3 nucleotides read TGCGCCAGCAGTGATGCTTGGGGGGCGGCTGGGGCCAACGTCCTGACTTTC. It is translated as CASSDAWGAAGANVLTF.

This rearrangement joins TRBV15 to TRBJ2-5, with D unresolved. In germline, CDR1 is LNHNV, CDR2 YYDKDF (reference sequence). V lost 1 base to trimming and J lost 5 bases, with 2 bases between them. This CDR3 is 11 amino acids long. For the CDR3, the DNA is TGTGCCACCAGCAGAGGGGAGACCCAGTACTTC. Translating gives CATSRGETQYF.

The rearrangement joins TRBV30 to TRBJ1-6; unclear D gene. V shed 8 bases and J shed 1 base, with 9 bases lying between them. The germline gives CDR1 GTSNPN, CDR2 SVGIG (reference sequence). The CDR3 totals 13 residues. The DNA of the CDR3 is TGTGCCCTAGAGCGATCCTATAATTCACCCCTCCACTTT. Encoded protein: CALERSYNSPLHF.

V and J are TRBV15 and TRBJ2-1; TRBD1 aligns across 7 bases. V gave up 3 bases and J gave up 2 bases; unmatched junction bases: 4. CDR1 and CDR2 (germline): LNHNV, YYDKDF (reference sequence). The CDR3 runs to 15 residues. The CDR3 DNA reads TGTGCCACCAGCAGCCACAGGGGTACCTACAATGAGCAGTTCTTC. It codes for CATSSHRGTYNEQFF.

A remark on this clone: This sample includes further DNA sequences coding for the same CDR3. V usage is TRBV5-1 and J usage is TRBJ1-5; D may be TRBD1 (6 bases). Germline CDR1 and CDR2: SGHRS and YFSETQ. The CDR3 sequence is 14 residues long. Trimming removed 0 bases from V and 5 bases from J, with 9 bases in between. The CDR3 spells CASSLVGGDQPQHF. CDR3 nucleotide sequence: TGCGCCAGCAGCTTGGTCGGGGGCGATCAGCCCCAGCATTTT.